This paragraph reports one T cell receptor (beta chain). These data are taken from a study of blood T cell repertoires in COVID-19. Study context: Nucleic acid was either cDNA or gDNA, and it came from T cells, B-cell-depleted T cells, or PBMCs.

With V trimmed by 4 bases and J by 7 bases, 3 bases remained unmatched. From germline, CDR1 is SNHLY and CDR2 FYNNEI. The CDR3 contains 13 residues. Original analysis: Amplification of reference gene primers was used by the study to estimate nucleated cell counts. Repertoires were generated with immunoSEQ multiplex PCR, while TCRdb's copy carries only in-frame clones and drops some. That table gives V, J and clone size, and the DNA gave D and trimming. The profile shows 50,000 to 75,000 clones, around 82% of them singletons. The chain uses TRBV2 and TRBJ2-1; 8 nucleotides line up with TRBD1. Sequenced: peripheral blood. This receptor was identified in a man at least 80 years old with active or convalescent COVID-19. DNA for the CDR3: TGTGCCAGCAGTGGGACAGGGAGGAATGAGCAGTTCTTC. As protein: CASSGTGRNEQFF.